This TCR beta chain appears in the sequencing data of a study of early T cells in non-severe SARS-CoV-2 infection. Across the study: Bulk RNA taken from unsorted whole blood was sequenced, leaving chains unpaired.

Study-level findings and limits: Anti-spike CD8 responses were favored by VDJdb matching, which missed private and CD4 specificities.

V was clipped by 6 bases and J by 7 bases; unmatched bases: 9. This CDR3 has 14 residues. This clonotype was seen ten or more times. The antigen is undetermined. Researchers attached unique molecular identifiers to individual cDNA molecules. TCRdb recomputed calls from the 5' RACE reads with MiXCR, one row per CDR3 protein. The sample records over 90,000 distinct CDR3 sequences, over 10% being singletons. The sequence came from an adult who was a healthcare worker with PCR-confirmed SARS-CoV-2 infection or an uninfected control (not recorded which). Source material: whole blood. This chain uses TRBV12-3 or TRBV12-4 with TRBJ1-5; 7 positions agree with TRBD1. CDR3 loop: CASRETGVRQPQHF. The CDR3 nucleotides read TGTGCCAGCAGGGAAACAGGGGTCCGGCAGCCCCAGCATTTT.